This TCR beta chain was profiled in a study of T-cell memory formation after mild COVID-19 (dated by TCRdb to about 2021). For the wider study: Most TCR sequence clusters were specific to one of the two donors. In a couple of donors, T-cell clones that expanded and contracted after mild COVID-19 were tracked by sequencing TCRalpha and TCRbeta repertoires over time. Two young, previously healthy adult volunteers made up the cohort, one male and one female.

Overall study outcomes, separate from this receptor: From day 15 to 85, contracting clones showed balanced CD4/CD8 phenotypes, whereas a second wave of clones that expanded from day 15 to 37 leaned towards CD4+. Contracting CD4+ clones appeared mostly in the CM and EM memory subsets, whereas CD8+ clones were enriched in EMRA. Some responding clones were found in pre-infection memory, which suggests that pre-existing cross-reactive memory T cells took part in the SARS-CoV-2 response. Only a couple of mild cases were covered in the study, and larger cohorts including severe cases with pre-infection samples were considered necessary. Whether the second-wave clones peaking on day 37 were SARS-CoV-2 specific was not confirmed.

Notes on this clonotype: This clone's antigen is unknown. Within one base of it there is no much larger clone, and no base qualities were kept.

Ficoll-Paque density gradient centrifugation was used to isolate PBMCs. The listed sequencing device is Illumina NovaSeq 6000. TCRalpha and TCRbeta cDNA libraries were built by 5'RACE with constant-segment primers, adding sample barcodes and unique molecular identifiers. RNA was extracted from every sample with Trizol reagent. Libraries were amplified in two PCR steps, with a second sample barcode and Illumina TruSeq adapters added in the second step. Libraries were sequenced on an Illumina NovaSeq with 2 x 150 bp paired-end reads. Under the source paper's analysis protocol: The reads were demultiplexed and collapsed into UMI-guided consensus sequences using migec v1.2.7. Using mixcr v2.1.11, UMI consensuses were aligned to TRA and TRB V and J templates and then assembled into clonotypes. A clonotype was counted as expanded or contracted only when both edgeR and NoisET called the clonotype significant, with the noise models trained on biological replicates. edgeR calls used a false discovery rate-adjusted p below 0.01 and a log2 fold-change threshold of 1. As an exploratory analysis of dynamics, max-normalized trajectories of the 1000 most abundant clonotypes were examined with PCA combined with hierarchical clustering. Each responding clone was given a CD4 or CD8 phenotype based on the CD4+ and CD8+ repertoires, which had been sequenced separately. TCRdb redid the processing of the public reads, applying fastp at Q25 and MiXCR, and retained in-frame beta chains. Identical CDR3 protein sequences are pooled into one entry, listed with their most common genes and DNA. TCRdb's processing, not the authors', yielded these V and J calls. Across this sample there are under 450,000 distinct CDR3 sequences, with 20% to 25% seen only once. The ten most abundant clones make up 21% of the sample.

Sequencing used PBMCs or a T cell subset sorted from them (not recorded which). The clonotype originates from a young man who had mild COVID-19 (a few samples of this study predate the infection). The sample titles of this study are shuffled in the database, so cell type and time point are left out; the donor was told from shared clones.

The DNA is TGTGCCAGCAGCGCCAGCGGGGACACTGAAGCTTTCTTT. Translated, this gives CASSASGDTEAFF. In this chain, TRBV7-2 is recombined with TRBJ1-1; the D gene lacks a confident call. Deletion took 5 bases off V and 3 bases off J, with a span of 10 bases between the germline ends. The CDR3 spans 13 residues, from the cysteine through the phenylalanine. Only CDR3 DNA is held: 39 bases, read in frame from base 1. The germline V gene gives CDR1 as SGHTA and CDR2 as FQGNSA.